The clone carrying this T cell receptor beta chain appeared many times. Antigen: not known. It was with unique molecular identifiers that the TCRbeta library was prepared. TCRdb re-called the PCR reads with MiXCR, one entry per CDR3 protein. The data show tens of thousands of distinct CDR3 sequences, with roughly 4.9% seen just once and approximately 20% held by the top ten. The CDR3 sequence is 13 residues long. V lost 8 bases and J lost 1, with 11 bases in between. CDR1 and CDR2 (germline): SEHNR, FQNEAQ (reference sequence). These data come from a study of T-cell reconstitution after alpha-beta-depleted transplantation in children. Study-level findings and limits: Alpha-beta T cells about two months after transplant reportedly derived from several hundred expanded graft clones.

The source is a boy under two years old who had a stem cell transplant for acute myeloid leukemia, so the T cells may come from the graft donor. V usage is TRBV7-9 and J usage is TRBJ1-1; D possibly corresponds to TRBD1 (6 bases). The material sequenced was PBMCs, mostly from graft donor cells, taken 180 days after TCRalphabeta/CD19-depleted stem cell transplant. The CDR3, as DNA: TGTGCCAGCGGCAGGGGAGCGAACACTGAAGCTTTCTTT. This translates into CASGRGANTEAFF.